The 25 T cell receptor beta chains below all came from one sample that was sequenced in a study of blood T cells in healthy people across ages. A J-beta primer mix and a sample-barcoded 5' primer were used in a second PCR of roughly 7 to 12 cycles. Using its own MiXCR run on the 5' RACE reads, TCRdb lists one record per CDR3 protein. The table has hundreds of thousands of distinct CDR3 sequences, nearly 60% seen once. The sample taken for sequencing was blood. The receptors were sampled from a man younger than 45 in good health.

The chain recombines TRBV10-3 with TRBJ2-2; 9 bases line up with TRBD1. CDR3 size: 14 residues. Germline V gene sequence: CDR1 ENHRY, CDR2 SYGVKD. Trimming at V came to 4 bases and at J to 5 bases, leaving 2 bases not matched to a gene. The CDR3 coding sequence is TGTGCCATCAGTGCGGGACAGGGAACCGGGGAGCTGTTTTTT. Protein: CAISAGQGTGELFF.

This clonotype was detected only a few times. V usage is TRBV4-3 and J usage is TRBJ2-5, with D perhaps TRBD2 (5 bases). Germline CDR1 reads LGHNA; CDR2 reads YSLEER. The V end was cut by 1 base, the J end by 3 bases, with 12 bases between. The CDR3 totals 15 residues. Written as DNA, the CDR3 is TGCGCCAGCAGCCAAGGGGCCGCGAGGGAAGAGACCCAGTACTTC. Its protein is CASSQGAAREETQYF.

The chain links TRBV20-1 to TRBJ2-1; 7 positions agree with TRBD2. The CDR3 runs 13 residues. V trimming: 6 bases; J trimming: 7 bases; junction bases outside the gene matches: 9. Germline CDR1 reads DFQATT; CDR2 reads SNEGSKA (reference sequence). The CDR3 here is CSAPAGWTNEQFF. The CDR3 DNA follows: TGCAGTGCCCCAGCGGGATGGACTAATGAGCAGTTCTTC.

The chain joins TRBV4-1 to TRBJ2-3, with 8 bases matching TRBD2. The CDR3 loop spans 18 amino acids. CDR1 is MGHRA, CDR2 YSYEKL, per germline. V dropped 6 bases and J dropped 3; count of bases not matched to a gene: 17. The CDR3 is CASSRYAKLSGTTDTQYF. Written as DNA, the CDR3 is TGCGCCAGCAGTCGTTATGCCAAACTTAGCGGGACGACAGATACGCAGTATTTT.

Here the CDR3 reads CSVRTEDEKLFF. The CDR3 coding sequence is TGCAGCGTTCGGACAGAGGATGAAAAACTGTTTTTT. The chain uses TRBV29-1 and TRBJ1-4, with a weak D call TRBD1 (6 bases). The CDR3 length is 12 residues. The germline V and J ends were trimmed by 5 bases and 6 bases, with 10 bases remaining between them. In germline, CDR1 is SQVTM, CDR2 ANQGSEA.

The chain recombines TRBV10-1 with TRBJ1-2; 7 nucleotides align to TRBD1. V trimming: 9 bases; J trimming: 1 base; junction bases outside the gene matches: 5. This CDR3 comprises 13 residues. Germline assignment: CDR1 WNHNN and CDR2 SYGVQD (reference sequence). The CDR3, as DNA: TGCGCCAGGAGGGACAGAGTTAACTATGGCTACACCTTC. It encodes CARRDRVNYGYTF.

The CDR3, as DNA: TGTGCCAGCAGCTTGGGGGTAGTGGCAGATACGCAGTATTTT. Translated, it gives CASSLGVVADTQYF. The chain combines TRBV11-2 with TRBJ2-3; possibly TRBD1 or TRBD2 for D (5 bases each). Trimming shortened V by 3 bases and J by 4 bases, and 11 bases separated the two germline ends. The CDR3 has 14 amino acids. Germline CDR1 is SGHAT and CDR2 is FQNNGV. Drawing the rest from reference TRBV11-2 and TRBJ2-3, the complete variable domain is EAGVAQSPRYKIIEKRQSVAFWCNPISGHATLYWYQQILGQGPKLLIQFQNNGVVDDSQLPKDRFSAERLKGVDSTLKIQPAKLEDSAVYLCASSLGVVADTQYFGPGTRLTVL.

The J gene is TRBJ2-1, the V gene TRBV10-3; 16 nucleotides align to TRBD2. J gave up 2 bases and V 6 bases, and 4 bases lay outside the gene matches. Germline lookup yields CDR1 ENHRY and CDR2 SYGVKD. The CDR3 extends over 17 amino acids. The CDR3, as DNA: TGTGCCATCAGAGGGACTAGCGGGAGGGAACCCTACAATGAGCAGTTCTTC. It translates to CAIRGTSGREPYNEQFF.

The chain links TRBV7-9 to TRBJ2-5, with D perhaps matching TRBD2 (5 bases). The DNA end lines up better with TRBJ2-7; the J call may be wrong. CDR1 SEHNR and CDR2 FQNEAQ come from the germline V gene (reference sequence). The CDR3 extends over 13 amino acids. The CDR3 DNA is TGTGCCAGCAGCCGCGCAGCGGAGTACGAGCAGTACTTC. Translating it yields CASSRAAEYEQYF.

This chain uses TRBV6-5 with TRBJ2-1; D is perhaps TRBD1 (5 bases). Trimming took 3 bases from V and 6 from J, leaving 15 bases between them. CDR1 and CDR2 from the germline V gene are MNHEY and SVGAGI. The CDR3 is 15 amino acids. In DNA, the CDR3 is TGTGCCAGCAGTTATAGGCCAGGGTTCGGCAATGAGCAGTTCTTC. Translating it yields CASSYRPGFGNEQFF.

This chain joins TRBV7-9 and TRBJ1-1; TRBD1 matches at 8 bases. CDR3 size: 13 residues. Germline trimming cut 8 bases from V and 10 bases from J; bases unmatched to any gene: 12. CDR1 and CDR2 from the germline V gene are SEHNR and FQNEAQ (reference sequence). DNA of the CDR3: TGTGCCAGCCTAAATGGGGCAGGGGGCCTAGCTTTCTTT. As protein: CASLNGAGGLAFF.

In this sample, this clonotype turned up many times. The chain links TRBV2 to TRBJ2-5; D ambiguous. Trimming cost V 1 base and J 5 bases, with 8 bases left between them. The CDR3 extends over 13 amino acids. CDR1 SNHLY and CDR2 FYNNEI come from the germline V gene. The CDR3 DNA reads TGTGCCAGCAGTGAAGGGAGCGCTGAGACCCAGTACTTC. It translates to CASSEGSAETQYF.

The CDR3 nucleotides read TGCGCCAGCAGTGAGGACGGTGGCTACACCTTC. Its protein is CASSEDGGYTF. The rearrangement uses TRBV10-2 and TRBJ1-2, with D hard to call. The CDR3 totals 11 residues. Germline V gene lookup returns CDR1 WSHSY and CDR2 SAAADI. The germline V and J ends were trimmed by 2 bases and 7 bases, with 5 bases remaining between them.

This rearrangement joins TRBV5-1 to TRBJ2-5, with D possibly matching TRBD2 (5 bases). This CDR3 region has 14 residues. Germline CDR1 SGHRS, CDR2 YFSETQ. Deletions cut 1 base from V and 7 bases from J, with 14 bases between. CDR3 region: CASSLTSGDRTQYF. The DNA for the CDR3 is TGCGCCAGCAGCTTGACTAGTGGTGATCGGACCCAGTACTTC.

The chain combines TRBV20-1 with TRBJ1-5; 7 nucleotides match TRBD1. J gave up 6 bases and V 2 bases, and 16 bases lay outside the gene matches. The CDR3 has 17 residues. Germline-derived CDR1 and CDR2 are DFQATT and SNEGSKA (reference sequence). CDR3 coding DNA: TGCAGTGCTAGACCTACTCTACCAGGGGGGAAGCCTCAGCCCCAGCATTTT. Residues: CSARPTLPGGKPQPQHF.

CDR3 sequence: CASSEPGNTIYF. The CDR3 coding sequence is TGCGCCAGCAGTGAGCCGGGAAACACCATATATTTT. V is TRBV10-2 and J is TRBJ1-3; no clear D. The CDR3 sequence is 12 residues long. Germline V gene lookup returns CDR1 WSHSY and CDR2 SAAADI. Trimming removed 2 bases at V and 4 bases at J, with 3 bases between.

The chain couples TRBV5-1 to TRBJ2-5; 8 nucleotides agree with TRBD2. Trimming cost V 5 bases and J 5 bases; bases outside gene matches: 5. The V gene's germline CDR1 is SGHRS and CDR2 YFSETQ. CDR3 size: 13 residues. CDR3: CASRREEGETQYF. The CDR3 bases are TGCGCCAGCAGGCGGGAGGAGGGGGAGACCCAGTACTTC.

The V gene is TRBV2, the J gene TRBJ2-5; no clear D. Germline V gene data show CDR1 as SNHLY and CDR2 as FYNNEI. The CDR3 sequence is 12 residues long. Deletions cut 8 bases from V and 0 bases from J, with 7 bases between. The chain's CDR3 is CASGENQETQYF. CDR3 nucleotide sequence: TGTGCCAGCGGGGAAAACCAAGAGACCCAGTACTTC.

This sequence joins TRBV6-1 and TRBJ1-1; D ambiguous. Per germline, CDR1 MNHNS and CDR2 SASEGT. This CDR3 comprises 11 residues. V was cut by 6 bases and J by 10 bases, with 12 bases left in between. The CDR3, as DNA: TGTGCCAGCAGAGCAGAAAGGAGAGCTTTCTTT. Translation gives CASRAERRAFF.

The chain joins TRBV5-6 to TRBJ2-3; D gene uncertain. The germline gives CDR1 SGHDT, CDR2 YYEEEE. This CDR3 region has 13 residues. The ends were cut back, 7 bases at V and 0 bases at J, with 9 bases in the middle. In DNA form, the CDR3 reads TGTGCCAGCGCCACAACTAGCACAGATACGCAGTATTTT. Its protein product is CASATTSTDTQYF.

This clonotype is a singleton in its sample. The chain joins TRBV6-2 or TRBV6-3 to TRBJ2-1, with unresolved D. The germline CDR1 and CDR2 sequences are MNHEY and SVGEGT. This CDR3 is 17 amino acids long. The V gene lost 6 bases and the J gene lost 1 base, with 19 bases spanning the gap. The CDR3 loop reads CASSHIEALSSYNEQFF. Written as DNA, the CDR3 is TGTGCCAGCAGCCACATTGAGGCGCTTAGTTCCTACAATGAGCAGTTCTTC.

The chain couples TRBV6-2 or TRBV6-3 to TRBJ2-1, with D perhaps TRBD2 (5 bases). The V end was cut by 6 bases, the J end by 6 bases, with 15 bases between. The CDR3 runs 14 residues. Germline CDR1 is MNHEY and CDR2 is SVGEGT. In DNA, the CDR3 is TGTGCCAGCAGCGAAACTAGAGGGCGCAATGAGCAGTTCTTC. Residues: CASSETRGRNEQFF.

This clonotype was seen a handful of times. The J gene is TRBJ1-2, the V gene TRBV20-1; TRBD1 matches at 7 bases. With 0 bases clipped from V and 0 bases from J, the junction kept 4 bases outside the gene matches. CDR3 length equals 15 residues. The germline V gene has CDR1 DFQATT and CDR2 SNEGSKA (reference sequence). CDR3 protein: CSARDVTGSNYGYTF. In DNA form, the CDR3 reads TGCAGTGCTAGAGATGTGACAGGGTCTAACTATGGCTACACCTTC.

The V gene is TRBV4-1, the J gene TRBJ2-2, with TRBD2 identical over 7 bases. This CDR3 comprises 17 residues. V lost 0 bases and J lost 5; bases outside the gene matches: 9. Germline CDR1 reads MGHRA; CDR2 reads YSYEKL. The CDR3 spells CASSQDPGGGGTGELFF. DNA for the CDR3: TGCGCCAGCAGCCAAGACCCGGGCGGGGGAGGTACCGGGGAGCTGTTTTTT.

This clonotype was observed a few times. This rearrangement joins TRBV29-1 to TRBJ2-1; the match to TRBD1 covers 7 bases. V lost 6 bases to trimming and J lost 9 bases; unmatched junction nucleotides: 14. CDR1 and CDR2 (germline): SQVTM, ANQGSEA. The CDR3 has 14 amino acids. The CDR3 protein is CSVVVGTAWGEQFF. The CDR3, as DNA: TGCAGCGTGGTTGTGGGGACAGCCTGGGGTGAGCAGTTCTTC.